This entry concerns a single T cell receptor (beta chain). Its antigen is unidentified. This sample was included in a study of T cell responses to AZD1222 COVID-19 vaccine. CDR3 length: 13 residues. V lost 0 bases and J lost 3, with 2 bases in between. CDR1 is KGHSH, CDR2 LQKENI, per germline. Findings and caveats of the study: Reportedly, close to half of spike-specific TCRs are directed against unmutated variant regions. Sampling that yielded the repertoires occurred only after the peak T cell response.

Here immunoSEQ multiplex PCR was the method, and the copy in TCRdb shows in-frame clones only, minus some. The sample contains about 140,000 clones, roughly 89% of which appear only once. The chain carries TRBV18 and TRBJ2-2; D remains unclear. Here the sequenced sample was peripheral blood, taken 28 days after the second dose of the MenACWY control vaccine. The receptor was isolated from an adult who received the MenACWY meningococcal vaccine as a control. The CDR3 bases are TGTGCCAGCTCACCACCGGACACCGGGGAGCTGTTTTTT. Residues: CASSPPDTGELFF.